The 27 T cell receptor beta chains listed next were all sequenced from one sample in a study of blood T cell repertoires in COVID-19. Assay used: immunoSEQ multiplex PCR; TCRdb lists only in-frame clones, some missing. In the table there are 240,000 or so clones, about 70% of which are singletons. Sequenced: peripheral blood. These receptors all stem from a woman of 80 years or more with acute or convalescent COVID-19.

This clone was detected only a few times. The chain links TRBV3-1 (or the pseudogene TRBV3-2) to TRBJ1-6; 9 nucleotides line up with TRBD1. CDR3 length equals 16 residues. Per the germline V gene, CDR1 is LGHDT and CDR2 is YNNKEL (reference sequence). The V and J ends lost 3 bases and 3 bases, in that order; junction bases with no gene match: 3. This CDR3 is CASSQGTGRYNSPLHF. The CDR3 nucleotides read TGTGCCAGCAGCCAGGGGACAGGGCGCTATAATTCACCCCTCCACTTT.

This chain joins TRBV7-9 and TRBJ1-3, with D unresolved. CDR1 and CDR2 (germline): SEHNR, FQNEAQ (reference sequence). The V end was cut by 6 bases, the J end by 3 bases, with 12 bases between. The CDR3 loop spans 14 amino acids. DNA for the CDR3: TGTGCCAGCAGTCATGGGAGGGATGGAAACACCATATATTTT. Its protein is CASSHGRDGNTIYF.

CDR3 residues: CASSPSGGAGVADTQYF. DNA of the CDR3: TGTGCCAGCAGTCCCAGCGGCGGGGCCGGGGTGGCAGATACGCAGTATTTT. This rearrangement joins TRBV28 to TRBJ2-3; the D gene is possibly TRBD2 (6 bases). This CDR3 has 17 amino acids. Deletions cut 5 bases from V and 4 bases from J, with 22 bases between. Germline V gene sequence: CDR1 MDHEN, CDR2 SYDVKM.

This clone was recorded a few times. The chain employs TRBV19 and TRBJ2-3; D not resolved. The ends were cut back, 3 bases at V and 6 bases at J, with 16 bases in the middle. The CDR3 sequence is 15 residues long. The germline V gene has CDR1 LNHDA and CDR2 SQIVND (reference sequence). The DNA for the CDR3 is TGTGCCAGTAGTATCTACAGTAGTAGTTTGGATACGCAGTATTTT. This encodes CASSIYSSSLDTQYF.

V is TRBV3-1 (or the pseudogene TRBV3-2) and J is TRBJ2-3; 12 nucleotides line up with TRBD2. Trimming cost V 4 bases and J 1 base; bases outside gene matches: 3. Germline V lookup: CDR1 LGHDT, CDR2 YNNKEL (reference sequence). The CDR3 has 16 residues. In nucleotides, the CDR3 is TGTGCCAGCAGCCTTCGGACTAGCGGGGGCACAGATACGCAGTATTTT. Protein product: CASSLRTSGGTDTQYF.

The chain has TRBV9 and TRBJ1-2, with TRBD1 matching 10 bases. Germline V CDR1 and CDR2: SGDLS, YYNGEE. The ends lost 6 bases at V and 4 bases at J; junction bases unmatched: 9. The CDR3 runs 15 residues. Here the CDR3 reads CASTKGTGAVYGYTF. DNA for the CDR3: TGTGCCAGCACCAAGGGGACAGGGGCTGTCTATGGCTACACCTTC.

The genes are TRBV10-2 and TRBJ2-7; 9 nucleotides align to TRBD1. The CDR3 length is 16 residues. The germline CDR1 and CDR2 sequences are WSHSY and SAAADI. Germline trimming cut 2 bases from V and 4 bases from J; bases unmatched to any gene: 9. DNA of the CDR3: TGCGCCAGCAGTGAGCGGCCTTCGGGACAGGGTTACGAGCAGTACTTC. Translated: CASSERPSGQGYEQYF.

The sample holds a few counts of this clone. This chain joins TRBV6-5 and TRBJ1-1; D may be TRBD1 (5 bases). With 2 bases removed from V and 1 base from J, the gap between germline ends came to 8 bases. The CDR3 loop spans 14 amino acids. Germline CDR1 MNHEY, CDR2 SVGAGI. The CDR3 coding sequence is TGTGCCAGCAGTTACGGGGCAGGGAACACTGAAGCTTTCTTT. Translating it yields CASSYGAGNTEAFF.

This clone was picked up many times. In the same sample, other DNA sequences code for this CDR3. The V and J genes are TRBV11-2 and TRBJ2-2; D is perhaps TRBD1 (6 bases). The V end lost 5 bases, the J end lost 2 bases, and 12 bases lay between the germline ends. The germline V gene encodes CDR1 SGHAT and CDR2 FQNNGV. This CDR3 is built from 15 residues. CDR3 DNA: TGTGCCAGCAGCCCACGGACAGTCAACACCGGGGAGCTGTTTTTT. Amino acids: CASSPRTVNTGELFF.

V usage is TRBV9 and J usage is TRBJ1-6, with 8 bases matching TRBD1. CDR1 SGDLS and CDR2 YYNGEE come from the germline V gene. This CDR3 region has 14 residues. V was pared by 0 bases and J by 10 bases, with 3 bases of the junction left unmatched. CDR3 region: CASSVADRGSPLHF. Here the CDR3 DNA reads TGTGCCAGCAGCGTAGCTGACAGGGGATCACCCCTCCACTTT.

Note on this clone: Other nucleotide sequences in the sample specify the same CDR3. The V call is TRBV5-1, the J call TRBJ2-3; D remains unclear. In germline, CDR1 is SGHRS, CDR2 YFSETQ. The CDR3 totals 14 residues. V was trimmed by 0 bases and J by 0 bases, leaving 5 bases between them. The CDR3 DNA reads as TGCGCCAGCAGCTTGGCTGTCAGCACAGATACGCAGTATTTT. Its protein product is CASSLAVSTDTQYF.

The CDR3 is CASSRDRENEQYF. The CDR3 region has the DNA TGTGCCAGCAGCCGGGACAGGGAAAACGAGCAGTACTTC. This sequence joins TRBV7-3 and TRBJ2-7; 9 positions match TRBD1. Per germline, CDR1 SGHTA and CDR2 FQGTGA. The V and J ends lost 5 bases and 5 bases, in that order; junction bases with no gene match: 4. The CDR3 consists of 13 residues.

The V gene is TRBV3-1 (or the pseudogene TRBV3-2), the J gene TRBJ2-4; no firm D call. The CDR3 extends over 16 amino acids. CDR1 and CDR2 from the germline V gene are LGHDT and YNNKEL (reference sequence). Trimming took off 4 bases at V and 2 bases at J, with 15 bases between the two ends. The CDR3 reads CASSPTPTSTKNIQYF. As DNA, the CDR3 is TGTGCCAGCAGCCCCACTCCGACTTCTACCAAAAACATTCAGTACTTC.

This clone was counted a few times. The chain employs TRBV5-4 and TRBJ2-7; TRBD1 matches at 7 bases. The V gene end was trimmed by 0 bases and the J gene end by 6 bases; junction bases not matched to a gene: 6. The CDR3 has 14 amino acids. Germline V gene sequence: CDR1 SGHNT, CDR2 YYREEE (reference sequence). CDR3 sequence (DNA): TGTGCCAGCAGCTTGGGTGACAGGGTAGGCGAGCAGTACTTC. This sequence encodes CASSLGDRVGEQYF.

This clone was detected only once. This rearrangement joins TRBV5-1 to TRBJ1-2; 8 bases map to TRBD1. Germline V gene sequence: CDR1 SGHRS, CDR2 YFSETQ. V lost 4 bases and J lost 8; bases outside the gene matches: 10. The CDR3 spans 14 residues. The CDR3 DNA sequence: TGCGCCAGCAGCCCTATGGACAGGGTTCGGGGCTACACCTTC. Amino acids: CASSPMDRVRGYTF.

The chain recombines TRBV18 with TRBJ1-3; TRBD1 matches at 7 bases. The CDR3 loop spans 16 amino acids. V shed 0 bases and J 1 base; nucleotides not matched to a gene: 3. Per the germline V gene, CDR1 is KGHSH and CDR2 is LQKENI. CDR3 nucleotide sequence: TGTGCCAGCTCACCACCAGGGGGCGCATCTGGAAACACCATATATTTT. Translated, it gives CASSPPGGASGNTIYF.

The chain is built from TRBV2 and TRBJ1-1, with D tentatively TRBD1 (6 bases). Per germline, CDR1 SNHLY and CDR2 FYNNEI. With 5 bases removed from V and 4 bases from J, the gap between germline ends came to 17 bases. The CDR3 totals 15 residues. CDR3 nucleotide sequence: TGTGCCAGCAGTACGGGAGGGGGGTCGGTCACTGAAGCTTTCTTT. Its protein is CASSTGGGSVTEAFF.

The gene calls are TRBV12-3 or TRBV12-4 and TRBJ2-1; 8 bases map to TRBD2. The trim removed 6 bases at V and 5 bases at J, leaving 3 bases unmatched. There are 13 residues in the CDR3. The CDR3 nucleotides read TGTGCCAGCAGGGGGACTAGGAACAATGAGCAGTTCTTC. Translation: CASRGTRNNEQFF.

There are a few counts of this clone. The rearrangement uses TRBV12-3 or TRBV12-4 and TRBJ2-5; D perhaps matches TRBD2 (6 bases). The CDR3 spans 13 residues. Trimming shortened V by 6 bases and J by 5 bases, and 13 bases separated the two germline ends. CDR3 loop: CASSQLAMETQYF. The DNA for the CDR3 is TGTGCCAGCAGCCAACTAGCTATGGAGACCCAGTACTTC.

V and J are TRBV15 and TRBJ2-3; D ambiguous. Trimming cost V 4 bases and J 8 bases, with 10 bases left between them. Germline assignment: CDR1 LNHNV and CDR2 YYDKDF (reference sequence). There are 12 residues in the CDR3. DNA of the CDR3: TGTGCCACCAGCACCTATACTCCTACGCAGTATTTT. Translation gives CATSTYTPTQYF. The full variable domain, completed using reference TRBV15 and TRBJ2-3, is DAMVIQNPRYQVTQFGKPVTLSCSQTLNHNVMYWYQQKSSQAPKLLFHYYDKDFNNEADTPDNFQSRRPNTSFCFLDIRSPGLGDTAMYLCATSTYTPTQYFGPGTRLTVL.

The chain couples TRBV3-1 (or the pseudogene TRBV3-2) to TRBJ1-3; unclear D gene. V was shortened by 0 bases and J by 2 bases, with 11 bases between the two germline ends. The CDR3 extends over 16 amino acids. Germline V gene lookup returns CDR1 LGHDT and CDR2 YNNKEL (reference sequence). CDR3 nucleotides: TGTGCCAGCAGCCAAGAGAGGTCGCACGCTGGAAACACCATATATTTT. Amino acid sequence: CASSQERSHAGNTIYF.

J is TRBJ1-4 and V is TRBV2; a weak D match, TRBD1 (6 bases). Per germline, CDR1 SNHLY and CDR2 FYNNEI. This CDR3 spans 14 amino acids. V lost 6 bases and J 8 bases, leaving 16 bases between the germline ends. For the CDR3, the DNA is TGTGCCAGCAGGGGGGACATCGTCAACGAAAAACTGTTTTTT. Its protein is CASRGDIVNEKLFF.

The rearrangement uses TRBV5-1 and TRBJ2-7, with a weak D call TRBD2 (5 bases). The V end was cut by 3 bases, the J end by 2 bases, with 12 bases between. CDR3 length equals 14 residues. The germline V gene has CDR1 SGHRS and CDR2 YFSETQ. The CDR3 spells CASSSGLEPYEQYF. CDR3 in DNA: TGCGCCAGCAGCTCAGGACTCGAACCCTACGAGCAGTACTTC.

As for this clone: One end of the junction does not line up with germline, which may come from a read error. This chain links TRBV7-3 with TRBJ1-5, with 10 bases fitting TRBD1. Germline V gene sequence: CDR1 SGHTA, CDR2 FQGTGA. The CDR3 spans 16 residues. CDR3 bases: TGTGCCAGCAGCGTAACCGGGACAGGGGTCAATCAGCCCCAGCATTTT. Translated: CASSVTGTGVNQPQHF.

This sequence joins TRBV19 and TRBJ1-2, with 12 bases aligning to TRBD1. Germline assignment: CDR1 LNHDA and CDR2 SQIVND (reference sequence). This CDR3 has 18 residues. Trimming removed 7 bases from V and 2 bases from J; junction bases left unmatched: 14. The CDR3 protein is CASTASGTGGGVNYGYTF. Here the CDR3 DNA reads TGTGCCAGTACCGCCTCCGGGACAGGGGGCGGAGTGAACTATGGCTACACCTTC.

The chain uses TRBV6-5 and TRBJ1-1; D may be TRBD1 (5 bases). V dropped 7 bases and J dropped 1 base, with 10 bases sitting between them. Germline V gene sequence: CDR1 MNHEY, CDR2 SVGAGI. The CDR3 sequence is 13 residues long. CDR3 loop: CASKGHANTEAFF. The CDR3 DNA is TGTGCCAGCAAAGGACACGCGAACACTGAAGCTTTCTTT.

J is TRBJ1-5 and V is TRBV30; D gene ambiguous. Trimming cost V 1 base and J 2 bases, with 6 bases left between them. CDR1 is GTSNPN and CDR2 is SVGIG in the germline V gene (reference sequence). The CDR3 runs 13 residues. CDR3 coding DNA: TGTGCCTGGAGTGACAGAGGCAATCAGCCCCAGCATTTT. The encoded protein is CAWSDRGNQPQHF.